This T cell receptor (beta chain) was observed in a study of blood T cell repertoires in COVID-19. Across the whole study: Spain, Italy and the United States supplied samples that represented acute and convalescent COVID-19.

The protocol was immunoSEQ multiplex PCR, while the TCRdb copy is restricted to in-frame clones and leaves out a portion. The repertoire holds approximately 190,000 clones, with roughly four fifths as singletons. The CDR3 totals 12 residues. Trimming stripped 5 bases from V and 2 bases from J, with 7 bases between. Germline V gene sequence: CDR1 LNHDA, CDR2 SQIVND (reference sequence). The chain uses TRBV19 and TRBJ2-7; maybe TRBD1 (5 bases). Sequencing was carried out using peripheral blood. This receptor was obtained from a woman aged 40 to 50 with acute or convalescent COVID-19. Written as DNA, the CDR3 is TGTGCCAGTAGTCAGGGAACCTACGAGCAGTACTTC. Protein product: CASSQGTYEQYF.